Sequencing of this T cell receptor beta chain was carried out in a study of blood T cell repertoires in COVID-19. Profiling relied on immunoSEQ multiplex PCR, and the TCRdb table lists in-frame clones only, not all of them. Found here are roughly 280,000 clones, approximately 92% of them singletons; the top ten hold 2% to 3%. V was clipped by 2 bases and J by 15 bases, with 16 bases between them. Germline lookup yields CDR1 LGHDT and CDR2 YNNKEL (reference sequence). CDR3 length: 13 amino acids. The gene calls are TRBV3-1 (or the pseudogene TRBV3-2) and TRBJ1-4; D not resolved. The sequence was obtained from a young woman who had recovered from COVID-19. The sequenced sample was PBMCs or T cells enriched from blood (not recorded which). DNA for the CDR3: TGTGCCAGCAGCCAACAAGGCCACCTAGAAGTGTTTTTT. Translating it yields CASSQQGHLEVFF.